Listed below are T cell receptor beta chains from one sample, sequenced in a study of blood T cell repertoires in COVID-19. Sequencing was performed with immunoSEQ multiplex PCR; in TCRdb, only in-frame clones are kept and a portion is missing. The profile shows roughly 370,000 clones, more than 75% of them singletons. The source material was PBMCs or T cells enriched from blood (not recorded which). The receptors derive from a woman aged 45 to 65 who had recovered from COVID-19. Both conserved end residues are part of each CDR3. The D gene is left open where the match is weak. Size tells how often a clone was seen (once, few, many) or the class of an expanded clone, and some rows leave it out.

CAWSPRSSGTEAFF	TGTGCCTGGAGTCCCCGGTCCTCAGGGACTGAAGCTTTCTTT	TRBV30	NA	NA	TRBJ1-1
CASSDSGVEEAFF	TGTGCCAGCAGTGACTCAGGGGTGGAAGAAGCTTTCTTT	TRBV2	NA	NA	TRBJ1-1
CASSFYLPDSSTDTQYF	TGTGCCAGCAGTTTCTACTTGCCGGACAGCAGCACAGATACGCAGTATTTT	TRBV27	NA	NA	TRBJ2-3
CASSLAGETISYEQYF	TGCGCCAGCAGCTTAGCGGGGGAAACGATCTCCTACGAGCAGTACTTC	TRBV5-1	NA	TRBD2	TRBJ2-7
CASSQRGRRIHEQFF	TGTGCCAGCAGTCAAAGGGGGCGCCGGATCCATGAGCAGTTCTTC	TRBV7-9	NA	TRBD1	TRBJ2-1
CASSGQVAQPQHF	TGTGCCAGCAGTGGACAGGTCGCTCAGCCCCAGCATTTT	TRBV2	NA	NA	TRBJ1-5
CASRLLQGRPEAFF	TGCGCCAGCAGACTCCTACAGGGTCGGCCTGAAGCTTTCTTT	TRBV5-1	NA	NA	TRBJ1-1
CASSQLSSGNTIYF	TGTGCCAGCAGTCAACTTAGCTCTGGAAACACCATATATTTT	TRBV2	NA	NA	TRBJ1-3
CASGGGQHYGYTF	TGTGCCAGCGGGGGTGGACAGCATTATGGCTACACCTTC	TRBV6-5	NA	NA	TRBJ1-2
CASSSLLTGENTEAFF	TGTGCCAGCAGTTCTTTGTTGACAGGGGAGAACACTGAAGCTTTCTTT	TRBV28	NA	TRBD1	TRBJ1-1
CASSNGAVGQPQHF	TGTGCCTCGAGCAATGGGGCCGTAGGGCAGCCCCAGCATTTT	TRBV9	NA	NA	TRBJ1-5
CSVEGPSGEHNEQFF	TGCAGCGTTGAAGGCCCTAGCGGGGAACACAATGAGCAGTTCTTC	TRBV29-1	once	TRBD2	TRBJ2-1
CASSPQGANTEAFF	TGTGCCAGCTCACCACAGGGGGCGAACACTGAAGCTTTCTTT	TRBV18	NA	TRBD1	TRBJ1-1
CASRPGGERNSPLHF	TGTGCCAGCCGGCCGGGGGGGGAACGGAATTCACCCCTCCACTTT	TRBV6-6	NA	NA	TRBJ1-6
CASSQAGTADGYTF	TGCGCCAGCAGCCAAGCCGGGACAGCCGATGGCTACACCTTC	TRBV4-1	NA	TRBD1	TRBJ1-2
CASRQGLRETQYF	TGTGCCAGCAGACAGGGCCTACGCGAAACCCAGTACTTC	TRBV27	NA	NA	TRBJ2-5
CASSPPLGQGNSYEQYF	TGTGCCAGCTCACCACCGTTGGGACAGGGAAACTCCTACGAGCAGTACTTC	TRBV18	NA	TRBD1	TRBJ2-7